This TCR beta chain was recovered during a study of cytomegalovirus exposure and HLA in healthy donors. Remarks on this clone: Its target is not known.

General study points: The study listed 164 cytomegalovirus-associated TCR beta chains.

The PCR had 60 Vbeta and 13 Jbeta primers. Sequencing used immunoSEQ multiplex PCR; TCRdb keeps in-frame clones, though not all of them. The table records around 100,000 clones, over 9% of them present only once. When sampled, the donors appeared nominally healthy, though they likely had unrecorded immune exposures. Trimming pared 2 bases from V and 9 bases from J, leaving 11 bases between. This CDR3 is built from 12 residues. Germline V gives CDR1 SQVTM, CDR2 ANQGSEA. The chain combines TRBV29-1 with TRBJ2-1; D is unclear. This TCR was recovered from a man between 40 and 49 years old in good health and CMV-seropositive. Material: PBMCs. The CDR3 spells CSVENRVGEQFF. In nucleotides, the CDR3 is TGCAGCGTTGAAAACCGAGTCGGTGAGCAGTTCTTC.